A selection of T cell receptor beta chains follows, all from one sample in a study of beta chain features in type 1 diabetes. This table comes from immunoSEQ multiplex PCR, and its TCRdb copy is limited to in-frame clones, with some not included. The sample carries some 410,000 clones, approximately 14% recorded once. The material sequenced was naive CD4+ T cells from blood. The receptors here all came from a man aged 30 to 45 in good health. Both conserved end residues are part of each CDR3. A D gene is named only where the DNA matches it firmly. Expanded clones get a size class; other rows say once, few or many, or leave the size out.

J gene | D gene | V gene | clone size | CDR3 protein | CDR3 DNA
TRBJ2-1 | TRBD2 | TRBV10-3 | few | CAISPTTSGSGNEQFF | TGTGCCATCAGTCCAACGACTAGCGGGTCGGGCAATGAGCAGTTCTTC
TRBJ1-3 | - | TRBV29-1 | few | CSVVDGDTIYF | TGCAGCGTTGTCGATGGTGACACCATATATTTT
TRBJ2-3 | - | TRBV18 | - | CASSPGTDTQYF | TGTGCCAGCTCTCCAGGCACAGATACGCAGTATTTT
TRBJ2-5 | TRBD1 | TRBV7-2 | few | CASSLNRDRQETQYF | TGTGCCAGCAGCTTAAACCGGGACAGACAAGAGACCCAGTACTTC
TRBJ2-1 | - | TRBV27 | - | CASRIGWGSSYNEQFF | TGTGCCAGCAGGATAGGGTGGGGTAGCTCCTACAATGAGCAGTTCTTC
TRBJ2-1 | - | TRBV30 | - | CAWTVLGTSDEQFF | TGTGCCTGGACCGTGCTAGGGACATCCGATGAGCAGTTCTTC
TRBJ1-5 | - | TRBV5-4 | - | CASSWGGDSNQPQHF | TGTGCCAGCAGCTGGGGAGGGGATAGCAATCAGCCCCAGCATTTT
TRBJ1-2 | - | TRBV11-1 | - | CASSLGPVEGYTF | TGTGCCAGCAGCTTAGGGCCTGTGGAGGGCTACACCTTC
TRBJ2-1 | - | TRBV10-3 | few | CAISGSGQRGSYNEQFF | TGTGCCATCAGTGGATCCGGACAGCGGGGCTCCTACAATGAGCAGTTCTTC
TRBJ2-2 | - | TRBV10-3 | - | CAISDRKNTGELFF | TGTGCCATCAGTGACAGAAAGAACACCGGGGAGCTGTTTTTT
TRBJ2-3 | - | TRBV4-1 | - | CASRRQGSTDTQYF | TGCGCCAGCCGCCGTCAGGGGAGCACAGATACGCAGTATTTT
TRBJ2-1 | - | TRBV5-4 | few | CASSLAVEDGGPLYNEQFF | TGTGCCAGCAGCTTGGCCGTCGAGGACGGGGGGCCTTTGTACAATGAGCAGTTCTTC
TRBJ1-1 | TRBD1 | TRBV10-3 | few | CAISGDRNTEAFF | TGTGCCATCAGTGGGGACAGGAACACTGAAGCTTTCTTT
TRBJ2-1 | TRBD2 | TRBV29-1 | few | CSVGGRINEQFF | TGCAGCGTCGGGGGGAGGATAAATGAGCAGTTCTTC
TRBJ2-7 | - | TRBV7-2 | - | CASSLDRSSYEQYF | TGTGCCAGCAGCTTAGACCGGAGCTCCTACGAGCAGTACTTC
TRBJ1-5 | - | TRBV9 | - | CASSVGASNQPQHF | TGTGCCAGCAGCGTAGGGGCCAGCAATCAGCCCCAGCATTTT
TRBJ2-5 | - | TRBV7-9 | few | CASSSQGQETQYF | TGTGCCAGCAGCTCTCAGGGCCAAGAGACCCAGTACTTC
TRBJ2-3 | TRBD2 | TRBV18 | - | CASSLRTSGITDTQYF | TGTGCCAGCTCACTCCGAACTAGCGGGATCACAGATACGCAGTATTTT
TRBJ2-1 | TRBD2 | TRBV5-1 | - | CASSQLTSGRGNEQFF | TGCGCCAGCAGCCAATTGACTAGCGGGAGGGGAAATGAGCAGTTCTTC
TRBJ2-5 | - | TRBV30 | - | CARTSWRGDETQYF | TGTGCCCGGACCAGCTGGAGAGGAGACGAGACCCAGTACTTC
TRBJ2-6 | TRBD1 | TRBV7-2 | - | CASSLVGDRGAGANVLTF | TGTGCCAGCAGCTTAGTAGGGGACAGGGGCGCTGGGGCCAACGTCCTGACTTTC
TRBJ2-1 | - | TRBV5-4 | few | CASSFKTPRHYNEQFF | TGTGCCAGCAGCTTTAAAACGCCGCGACACTACAATGAGCAGTTCTTC
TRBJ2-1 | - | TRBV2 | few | CASTGDYSYNEQFF | TGTGCCAGCACGGGTGACTACTCCTACAATGAGCAGTTCTTC
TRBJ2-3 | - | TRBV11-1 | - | CASSPLARVLHTDTQYF | TGTGCCAGCAGCCCACTAGCAAGAGTCCTACACACAGATACGCAGTATTTT
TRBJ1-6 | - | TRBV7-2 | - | CASSFRERNNSPLHF | TGTGCCAGCAGCTTCAGGGAACGGAATAATTCACCCCTCCACTTT
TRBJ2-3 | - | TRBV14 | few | CASSQDSGADTQYF | TGTGCCAGCAGCCAAGATTCCGGGGCAGATACGCAGTATTTT
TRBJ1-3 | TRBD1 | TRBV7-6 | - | CASSPGTAQVGSGNTIYF | TGTGCCAGCAGCCCAGGGACAGCCCAAGTCGGCTCTGGAAACACCATATATTTT
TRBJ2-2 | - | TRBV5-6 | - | CASSLGQSWELFF | TGTGCCAGCAGCTTGGGACAATCTTGGGAGCTGTTTTTT
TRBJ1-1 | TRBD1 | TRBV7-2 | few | CASSLYRGRVMNTEAFF | TGTGCCAGCAGCTTATACAGGGGGCGCGTTATGAACACTGAAGCTTTCTTT
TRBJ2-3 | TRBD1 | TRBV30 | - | CACIDRGRTDTQYF | TGTGCCTGTATCGACAGGGGTAGAACAGATACGCAGTATTTT
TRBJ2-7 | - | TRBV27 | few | CASSPPGLPSYEQYF | TGTGCCAGCAGTCCACCGGGACTCCCATCCTACGAGCAGTACTTC
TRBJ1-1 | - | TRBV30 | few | CAWGQPNTEAFF | TGTGCCTGGGGACAGCCGAACACTGAAGCTTTCTTT
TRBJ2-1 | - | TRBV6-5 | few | CASSYSFTRHNEQFF | TGTGCCAGCAGTTACTCGTTTACTAGGCACAATGAGCAGTTCTTC
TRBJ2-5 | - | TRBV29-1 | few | CSVDTRMGETQYF | TGCAGCGTTGACACTAGGATGGGAGAGACCCAGTACTTC
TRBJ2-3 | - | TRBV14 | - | CASSQDTGSFDTQYF | TGTGCCAGCAGCCAAGATACGGGTTCCTTCGATACGCAGTATTTT
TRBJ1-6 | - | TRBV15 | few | CATSRVAGSSYNSPLHF | TGTGCCACCAGCAGAGTGGCAGGGAGCTCCTATAATTCACCCCTCCACTTT
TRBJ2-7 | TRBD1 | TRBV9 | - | CASSVAGQGAYEQYF | TGTGCCAGCAGCGTGGCTGGACAGGGAGCCTACGAGCAGTACTTC
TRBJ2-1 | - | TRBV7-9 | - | CASSYTDSPNEQFF | TGTGCCAGCAGCTACACCGACAGCCCCAATGAGCAGTTCTTC
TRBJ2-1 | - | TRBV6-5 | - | CASSPNGFSYNEQFF | TGTGCCAGCAGTCCTAATGGGTTCTCCTACAATGAGCAGTTCTTC
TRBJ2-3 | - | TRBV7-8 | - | CASSRTGIKDTQYF | TGTGCCAGCAGCCGTACAGGGATTAAAGATACGCAGTATTTT
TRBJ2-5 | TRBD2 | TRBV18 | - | CASSPTSGLAGGETQYF | TGTGCCAGCTCACCGACATCGGGACTAGCGGGAGGGGAGACCCAGTACTTC
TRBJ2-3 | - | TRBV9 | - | CASSVAPSSGDTQYF | TGTGCCAGCAGCGTAGCCCCTAGTAGTGGAGATACGCAGTATTTT
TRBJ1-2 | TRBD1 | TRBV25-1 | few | CASTPTGSYGYTF | TGTGCCAGCACCCCGACAGGGTCATATGGCTACACCTTC
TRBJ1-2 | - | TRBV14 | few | CASSQDGLWGYTF | TGTGCCAGCAGCCAAGACGGTTTATGGGGCTACACCTTC
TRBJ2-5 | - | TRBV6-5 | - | CASSPPNRKTQYF | TGTGCCAGCAGCCCACCCAATCGAAAGACCCAGTACTTC
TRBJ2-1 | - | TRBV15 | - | CATSARYEQFF | TGTGCCACCAGCGCTAGGTATGAGCAGTTCTTC
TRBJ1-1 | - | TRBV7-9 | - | CASSSGQNTEAFF | TGTGCCAGCAGCTCAGGACAGAACACTGAAGCTTTCTTT
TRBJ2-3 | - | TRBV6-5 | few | CASSYYGTDTQYF | TGTGCCAGCAGTTATTACGGCACAGATACGCAGTATTTT
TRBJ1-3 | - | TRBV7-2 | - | CASSPGIGNTIYF | TGTGCCAGCAGCCCAGGAATTGGAAACACCATATATTTT
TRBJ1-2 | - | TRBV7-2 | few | CASSRTGWFPGYTF | TGTGCCAGCAGCAGAACAGGGTGGTTTCCTGGCTACACCTTC
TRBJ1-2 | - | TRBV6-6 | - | CASSQTQGFYGYTF | TGTGCCAGCAGCCAAACTCAGGGGTTCTATGGCTACACCTTC
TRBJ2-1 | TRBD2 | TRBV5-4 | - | CASSLVRAGNNEQFF | TGTGCCAGCAGCTTGGTTCGAGCGGGAAACAATGAGCAGTTCTTC
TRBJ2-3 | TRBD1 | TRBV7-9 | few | CASSRDRTTDTQYF | TGTGCCAGCAGCCGGGACAGGACCACAGATACGCAGTATTTT
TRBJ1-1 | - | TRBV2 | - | CASSEHRETEAFF | TGTGCCAGCAGTGAACACAGGGAAACTGAAGCTTTCTTT
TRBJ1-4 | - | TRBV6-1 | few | CASSAGAGNEKLFF | TGTGCCAGCAGCGCGGGGGCCGGTAATGAAAAACTGTTTTTT
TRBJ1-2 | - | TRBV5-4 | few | CASSLGAGTSGGYTF | TGTGCCAGCAGCCTGGGGGCAGGGACGTCCGGCGGCTACACCTTC
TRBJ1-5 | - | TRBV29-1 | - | CSVVPGDSNQPQHF | TGCAGCGTCGTACCAGGGGATAGCAATCAGCCCCAGCATTTT